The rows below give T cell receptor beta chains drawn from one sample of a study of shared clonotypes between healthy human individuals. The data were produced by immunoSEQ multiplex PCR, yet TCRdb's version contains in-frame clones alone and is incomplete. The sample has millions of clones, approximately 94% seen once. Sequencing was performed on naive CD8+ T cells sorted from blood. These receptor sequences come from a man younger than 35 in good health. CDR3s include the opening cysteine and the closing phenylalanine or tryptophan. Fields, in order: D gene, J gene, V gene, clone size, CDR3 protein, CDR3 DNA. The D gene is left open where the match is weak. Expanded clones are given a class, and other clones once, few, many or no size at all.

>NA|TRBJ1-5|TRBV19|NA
CASSMGRNQPQHF
TGTGCCAGTAGTATGGGGCGCAATCAGCCCCAGCATTTT
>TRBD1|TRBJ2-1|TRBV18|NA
CASSDPGQQLPYNEQFF
TGTGCCAGCTCAGACCCGGGACAGCAACTACCTTACAATGAGCAGTTCTTC
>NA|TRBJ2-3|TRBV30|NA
CAWCTGGGGTDTQYF
TGTGCCTGGTGCACAGGGGGAGGGGGCACAGATACGCAGTATTTT
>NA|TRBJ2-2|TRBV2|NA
CASSEAGSGELFF
TGTGCCAGCAGTGAAGCCGGGTCCGGGGAGCTGTTTTTT
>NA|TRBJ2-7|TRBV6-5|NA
CASSYGTETYEQYF
TGTGCCAGCAGTTACGGGACCGAGACCTACGAGCAGTACTTC
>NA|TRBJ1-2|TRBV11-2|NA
CASSSTPQGHYGYTF
TGTGCCAGCAGCTCCACCCCCCAGGGTCACTATGGCTACACCTTC
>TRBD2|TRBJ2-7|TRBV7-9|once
CASSLQGGRSYEQYF
TGTGCCAGCAGCTTACAGGGCGGGAGGTCCTACGAGCAGTACTTC
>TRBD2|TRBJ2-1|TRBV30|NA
CAWSPIAGIYNEQFF
TGTGCCTGGAGTCCGATAGCGGGGATCTACAATGAGCAGTTCTTC
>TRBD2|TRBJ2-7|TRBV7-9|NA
CASSYGGGAPTHEQYF
TGTGCCAGCAGCTATGGCGGGGGAGCTCCTACCCACGAGCAGTACTTC
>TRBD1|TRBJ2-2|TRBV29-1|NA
CSVSNPGTGSNTGELFF
TGCAGCGTTTCGAACCCCGGGACAGGATCGAACACCGGGGAGCTGTTTTTT
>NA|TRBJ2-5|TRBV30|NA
CAWSARGALQETQYF
TGTGCCTGGAGTGCTCGGGGGGCACTCCAAGAGACCCAGTACTTC
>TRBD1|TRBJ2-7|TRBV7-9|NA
CASSKTGPSYEQYF
TGTGCCAGCAGCAAGACAGGGCCCAGCTACGAGCAGTACTTC
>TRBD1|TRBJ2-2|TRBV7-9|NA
CASSSPGQGAGELFF
TGTGCCAGCAGCTCTCCGGGACAGGGGGCCGGGGAGCTGTTTTTT
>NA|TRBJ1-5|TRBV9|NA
CASSVGIYSNQPQHF
TGTGCCAGCAGCGTAGGGATTTATAGCAATCAGCCCCAGCATTTT
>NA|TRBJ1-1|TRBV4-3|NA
CASSQDTGFMNTEAFF
TGCGCCAGCAGCCAAGATACAGGGTTCATGAACACTGAAGCTTTCTTT
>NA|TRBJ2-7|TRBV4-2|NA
CASSQDGRDGSYEQYF
TGTGCCAGCAGCCAAGACGGGCGGGACGGTTCCTACGAGCAGTACTTC
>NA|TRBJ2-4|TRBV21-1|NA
CASSNGRLAEAKNIQYF
TGTGCCAGCAGCAATGGGCGGCTAGCGGAAGCCAAAAACATTCAGTACTTC
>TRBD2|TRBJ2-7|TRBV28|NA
CASSPGLAVIAYEQYF
TGTGCCAGCAGTCCGGGACTAGCGGTGATAGCCTACGAGCAGTACTTC
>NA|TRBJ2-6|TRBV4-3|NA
CASSQERGGAGANVLTF
TGCGCCAGCAGCCAAGAAAGGGGGGGCGCTGGGGCCAACGTCCTGACTTTC
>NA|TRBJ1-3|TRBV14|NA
CASSQGQVGNTIYF
TGTGCCAGCAGCCAAGGACAAGTTGGAAACACCATATATTTT
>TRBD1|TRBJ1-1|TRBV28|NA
CASSLQGVDNAEAFF
TGTGCCAGCAGTCTACAGGGGGTCGATAACGCTGAAGCTTTCTTT
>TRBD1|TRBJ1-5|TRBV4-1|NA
CASSQGTGINYDQPQHF
TGCGCCAGCAGCCAAGGGACAGGGATTAATTACGATCAGCCCCAGCATTTT
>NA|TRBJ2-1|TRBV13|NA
CASSSAGNYNEQFF
TGTGCCAGCAGCTCGGCGGGAAACTACAATGAGCAGTTCTTC
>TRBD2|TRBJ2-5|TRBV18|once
CASSPAKGAGRGETQYF
TGTGCCAGCTCACCCGCCAAAGGAGCGGGGAGAGGGGAGACCCAGTACTTC
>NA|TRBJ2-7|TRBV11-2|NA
CASSLEVPGEQYF
TGTGCCAGCAGCTTAGAAGTCCCCGGCGAGCAGTACTTC
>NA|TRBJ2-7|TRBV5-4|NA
CASSFGQGEQYF
TGTGCCAGCAGCTTCGGCCAGGGCGAGCAGTACTTC
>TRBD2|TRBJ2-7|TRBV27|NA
CASSLRLAPLGYEQYF
TGTGCCAGCAGTCTCCGACTAGCGCCCTTAGGGTACGAGCAGTACTTC
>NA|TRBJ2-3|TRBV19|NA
CASSLTSVPDTQYF
TGTGCCAGTAGCCTGACCTCCGTCCCAGATACGCAGTATTTT
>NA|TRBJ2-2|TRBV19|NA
CASTMGRGWNTGELFF
TGTGCCAGTACCATGGGACGGGGGTGGAACACCGGGGAGCTGTTTTTT
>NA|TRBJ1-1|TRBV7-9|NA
CASSARGTEAFF
TGTGCCAGCAGCGCGAGGGGCACTGAAGCTTTCTTT
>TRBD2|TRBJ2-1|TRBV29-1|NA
CSVEVGGNEQFF
TGCAGCGTCGAGGTGGGGGGGAATGAGCAGTTCTTC
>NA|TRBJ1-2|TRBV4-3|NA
CASSQEISHYGYTF
TGCGCCAGCAGCCAAGAGATATCCCACTATGGCTACACCTTC
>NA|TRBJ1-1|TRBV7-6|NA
CASSLGSQPGRTEAFF
TGTGCCAGCAGCTTAGGGTCGCAGCCAGGGAGGACTGAAGCTTTCTTT
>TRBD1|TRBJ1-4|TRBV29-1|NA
CSVAGTGSATNEKLFF
TGCAGCGTCGCCGGGACAGGCAGTGCAACTAATGAAAAACTGTTTTTT
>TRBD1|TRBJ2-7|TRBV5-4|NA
CASRAGTGDYEQYF
TGTGCCAGCAGGGCCGGGACAGGAGATTACGAGCAGTACTTC
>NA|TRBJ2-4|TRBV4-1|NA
CASSQADSTKNIQYF
TGCGCCAGCAGCCAAGCTGATTCAACCAAAAACATTCAGTACTTC
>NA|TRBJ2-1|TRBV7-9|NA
CASSLAQLVINEQFF
TGTGCCAGCAGCTTAGCCCAACTAGTCATCAATGAGCAGTTCTTC
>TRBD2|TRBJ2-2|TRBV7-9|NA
CASCFLAGTGELFF
TGTGCCAGCTGCTTTCTAGCGGGCACCGGGGAGCTGTTTTTT
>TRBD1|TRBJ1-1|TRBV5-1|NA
CASSPEGTGHLEAFF
TGCGCCAGCAGCCCGGAAGGGACAGGGCATCTGGAGGCTTTCTTT
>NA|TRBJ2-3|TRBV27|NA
CASSLLEDTQYF
TGTGCCAGCAGTTTATTGGAAGATACGCAGTATTTT
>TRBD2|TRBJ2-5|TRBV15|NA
CATSSTSARETQYF
TGTGCCACCAGCAGTACTAGCGCGAGGGAGACCCAGTACTTC
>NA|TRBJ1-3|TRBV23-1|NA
CASPTFCSGNTIYF
TGCGCCAGCCCGACCTTTTGCTCTGGAAACACCATATATTTT
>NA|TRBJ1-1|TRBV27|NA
CASSLRGSQTPNTEAFF
TGTGCCAGCAGTTTAAGGGGTAGTCAAACCCCGAACACTGAAGCTTTCTTT
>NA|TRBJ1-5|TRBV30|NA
CAWSGIGSNQPQHF
TGTGCCTGGTCCGGTATAGGTAGCAATCAGCCCCAGCATTTT
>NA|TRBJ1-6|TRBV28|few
CASSLPGANSPLHF
TGTGCCAGCAGTTTACCAGGGGCTAATTCACCCCTCCACTTT
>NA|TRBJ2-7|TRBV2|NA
CASHADSYEQYF
TGTGCCTCACACGCGGATTCCTACGAGCAGTACTTC
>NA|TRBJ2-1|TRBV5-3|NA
CARSALGGGSYNEQFF
TGTGCCAGAAGCGCTCTGGGGGGAGGATCCTACAATGAGCAGTTCTTC
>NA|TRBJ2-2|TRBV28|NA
CASSSRASSFPPGELFF
TGTGCCAGCAGTTCCCGGGCTAGTTCTTTTCCCCCCGGGGAGCTGTTTTTT
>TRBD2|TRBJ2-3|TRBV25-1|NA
CASSEVGALAVSTDTQYF
TGTGCCAGCAGTGAAGTTGGTGCTCTAGCGGTTAGCACAGATACGCAGTATTTT
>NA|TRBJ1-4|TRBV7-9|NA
CASSYSTNEKLFF
TGTGCCAGCAGCTATTCAACTAATGAAAAACTGTTTTTT
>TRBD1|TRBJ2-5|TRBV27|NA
CASSLLFGQGGETQYF
TGTGCCAGCAGTTTATTATTTGGACAGGGCGGGGAGACCCAGTACTTC
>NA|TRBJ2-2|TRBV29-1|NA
CSVPREGGELFF
TGCAGCGTCCCTAGAGAGGGAGGGGAGCTGTTTTTT
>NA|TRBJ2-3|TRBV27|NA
CASSLLGTSQLEYF
TGTGCCAGCAGTTTATTGGGGACTTCCCAGTTAGAGTATTTT
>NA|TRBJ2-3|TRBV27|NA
CASSSYGTDTQYF
TGTGCCAGCAGCTCATATGGCACAGATACGCAGTATTTT
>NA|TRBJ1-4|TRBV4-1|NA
CASSERVGGEKLFF
TGCGCCAGCAGCGAACGGGTGGGGGGTGAAAAACTGTTTTTT
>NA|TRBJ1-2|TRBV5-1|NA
CASSLGQGDGYTF
TGCGCCAGCAGCTTGGGGCAGGGTGATGGCTACACCTTC
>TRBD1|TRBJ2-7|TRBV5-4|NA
CASSSGTGVYEQYF
TGTGCCAGCAGCTCAGGGACAGGGGTCTACGAGCAGTACTTC
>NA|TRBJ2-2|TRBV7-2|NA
CASSSPIGELFF
TGTGCCAGCAGCTCTCCGATCGGGGAGCTGTTTTTT
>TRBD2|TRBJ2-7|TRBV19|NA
CASSMSSGIYEQYF
TGTGCCAGTAGTATGTCTAGCGGGATATACGAGCAGTACTTC
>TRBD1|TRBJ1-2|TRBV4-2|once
CASSQDPEGAAEGYTF
TGTGCCAGCAGCCAAGATCCGGAGGGGGCCGCTGAGGGCTACACCTTC